This TCR beta chain was sequenced for a study of technical replicates of blood from a few donors. The CDR3 is 12 amino acids. CDR1 and CDR2 (germline): LNHDA, SQIVND (reference sequence). Between the trimmed V and J ends, which lost 9 bases and 1 base, there was a span of 9 bases. The repertoire was sequenced with immunoSEQ multiplex PCR; TCRdb's copy has only in-frame clones and lacks some. The sample has about 85,000 clones, around 94% seen once. The chain couples TRBV19 to TRBJ1-1; D unclear. The sample was T cells isolated from PBMCs. The sequence was collected from a human donor in good health. CDR3 sequence (DNA): TGTGCCAGCGGAGGAAGGAACACTGAAGCTTTCTTT. It is translated as CASGGRNTEAFF.